The rows below give T cell receptor beta chains drawn from one sample of a study of CD8 T cells in Susac syndrome. TCRdb reanalysed the immunoSEQ multiplex PCR reads using MiXCR and keeps one entry per CDR3 protein. The data contain some 200,000 distinct CDR3 sequences, around 95% of them singletons. Specimen: CD4+ T cells from PBMCs. Receptors originate from a human donor with Susac syndrome. The CDR3 runs from the conserved cysteine through the conserved F or W. Each record gives: D gene, V gene, J gene, CDR3 DNA, CDR3 protein. A D gene is named only where the DNA matches it firmly.

.	TRBV24-1	TRBJ2-3	TGTGCCACCAGTGTGGCAGATACGCAGTATTTT	CATSVADTQYF
TRBD2	TRBV20-1	TRBJ2-5	TGCAGTGCTAGAAAAATTGGGACTAGCGGGGGCCAAGAGACCCAGTACTTC	CSARKIGTSGGQETQYF
TRBD2	TRBV6-2/TRBV6-3	TRBJ2-5	TGTGCCAGCACCAAAAGCGGGGGGGCCGCGAGAAGAGAGACCCAGTACTTC	CASTKSGGAARRETQYF
.	TRBV25-1	TRBJ2-7	TGTGCCAGCAGTCCCTCGGGTCCCTACGAGCAGTACTTC	CASSPSGPYEQYF
TRBD1	TRBV30	TRBJ1-5	TGTGCCTGGACCAATGGACAGGGTTTTAATCAGCCCCAGCATTTT	CAWTNGQGFNQPQHF
.	TRBV3-1	TRBJ1-6	TGTGCCAGCAGCCAGGGGGATCGGAGTTCACCCCTCCACTTT	CASSQGDRSSPLHF
.	TRBV20-1	TRBJ1-4	TGCAGTGCTTACAGGATGGCGAATGAAAAACTGTTTTTT	CSAYRMANEKLFF
TRBD1	TRBV7-3	TRBJ2-1	TGTGCCAGCACTAGGACAGGGCCCAATGAGCAGTTCTTC	CASTRTGPNEQFF
TRBD1	TRBV12-3/TRBV12-4	TRBJ1-4	TGTGCCAGCAGTCCTCCGGGACAGGGAACTAATGAAAAACTGTTTTTT	CASSPPGQGTNEKLFF
TRBD2	TRBV13	TRBJ2-7	TGTGCCAGCAGCCCGGGAGGGGGCTACGAGCAGTACTTC	CASSPGGGYEQYF
.	TRBV7-7	TRBJ2-3	TGTGCCAGCAGCTTAGCTTCGGCAGATACGCAGTATTTT	CASSLASADTQYF
TRBD1	TRBV6-1	TRBJ1-6	TGTGCCAGCAGTGCCTCCGGGACAGTTAATTCACCCCTCCACTTT	CASSASGTVNSPLHF